One sample yielded the 25 T cell receptor beta chains listed below, sequenced in a study of Tregs in tolerant kidney transplant recipients. The method was immunoSEQ multiplex PCR; TCRdb's version includes in-frame clones alone and lacks a portion of them. This sample has 75,000 to 100,000 clones, with over 85% found just once. Related graft donors supplied nonmyeloablative bone marrow transplants, and mixed chimerism was transient. The sequencing used CD4+ T cells from blood (PBMCs), collected 12 months after the transplant. The receptors shown here come from a human patient who received a combined kidney and bone marrow transplant. Some T cells may originate from the graft donor.

This chain links TRBV7-2 with TRBJ2-5; D may be TRBD1 (5 bases). V shed 5 bases and J shed 2 bases, with 18 bases lying between them. CDR1 and CDR2 from the germline V gene are SGHTA and FQGNSA. The CDR3 covers 16 residues. In DNA, the CDR3 is TGTGCCAGCAGCGCCTATTGGAGACAGAGGCAAGAGACCCAGTACTTC. This encodes CASSAYWRQRQETQYF.

Concerning this clone: A read error may account for a junction end that differs from germline. The identical CDR3 is also encoded by other nucleotide sequences in the sample. V gene TRBV7-2 combines with J gene TRBJ2-7, with no clear D. CDR1 is SGHTA and CDR2 is FQGNSA in the germline V gene. The CDR3 runs 13 residues. This CDR3 reads CASSVLRSYEQYF. Written as DNA, the CDR3 is TGCGCCAGCAGCGTCCTTCGCTCCTACGAGCAGTACTTC. The full variable domain, completed using reference TRBV7-2 and TRBJ2-7, is GAGVSQSPSNKVTEKGKDVELRCDPISGHTALYWYRQSLGQGLEFLIYFQGNSAPDKSGLPSDRFSAERTGGSVSTLTIQRTQQEDSAVYLCASSVLRSYEQYFGPGTRLTVT.

The gene calls are TRBV11-3 and TRBJ2-1; maybe TRBD1 (6 bases). Trimming removed 2 bases from V and 8 bases from J, with 25 bases in between. Germline values: CDR1 SGHNT, CDR2 YENEEA. CDR3 length: 18 residues. The CDR3 region is CASSLSRGSGRREYEQFF. The CDR3 DNA sequence: TGTGCCAGCAGCTTATCCAGGGGTTCGGGACGCCGGGAATATGAGCAGTTCTTC.

The V gene is TRBV10-3, the J gene TRBJ2-1; 11 bases fit TRBD2. The germline gives CDR1 ENHRY, CDR2 SYGVKD. Trimming at V came to 11 bases and at J to 6 bases, leaving 9 bases not matched to a gene. CDR3 length: 14 amino acids. The CDR3 nucleotides read TGTGCCTCTCATGGGACTAGCGGATCCAATGAGCAGTTCTTC. Translating gives CASHGTSGSNEQFF.

The CDR3 coding sequence is TGTGCCATAACGGGACAGGGGTCCTACGAGCAGTACTTC. This encodes CAITGQGSYEQYF. This chain joins TRBV10-3 and TRBJ2-7; 10 nucleotides agree with TRBD1. Germline-derived CDR1 and CDR2 are ENHRY and SYGVKD. J was trimmed by 1 base and V by 9 bases; bases with no gene match: 3. CDR3 length equals 13 residues.

V and J are TRBV19 and TRBJ1-4; 7 bases are shared with TRBD1. Germline V gives CDR1 LNHDA, CDR2 SQIVND (reference sequence). The ends lost 5 bases at V and 6 bases at J; junction bases unmatched: 6. This CDR3 has 14 residues. DNA of the CDR3: TGTGCCAGTAGTTCAGGGGGGCTGGATGAAAAACTGTTTTTT. This codes for CASSSGGLDEKLFF.

The CDR3 loop reads CASFRLAGKFFEQYF. The CDR3 DNA is TGTGCCAGCTTCCGACTAGCGGGAAAGTTTTTCGAGCAGTACTTC. The gene calls are TRBV18 and TRBJ2-7; TRBD2 aligns across 11 bases. The ends lost 7 bases at V and 6 bases at J; junction bases unmatched: 11. The CDR3 length is 15 residues. Per the germline V gene, CDR1 is KGHSH and CDR2 is LQKENI.

The chain links TRBV4-2 to TRBJ2-1, with a possible D match to TRBD2 (6 bases). Germline V gene lookup returns CDR1 LGHNA and CDR2 YNFKEQ. The length of the CDR3 is 15 residues. The germline V and J ends were trimmed by 0 bases and 8 bases, with 14 bases remaining between them. DNA of the CDR3: TGTGCCAGCAGCCAAGACTGGGGACTCAGCGATGAGCAGTTCTTC. It yields the protein CASSQDWGLSDEQFF.

A note on this clone: The same CDR3 arises from other DNA sequences in this sample as well. CDR3 nucleotides: TGCGCCAGCACGGACAGCACCTATAATTCACCCCTCCACTTT. This translates into CASTDSTYNSPLHF. The genes are TRBV5-1 and TRBJ1-6; D perhaps matches TRBD1 (6 bases). Per germline, CDR1 SGHRS and CDR2 YFSETQ. There are 14 residues in the CDR3. V lost 6 bases to trimming and J lost 2 bases, with 9 bases between them.

The chain links TRBV5-1 to TRBJ1-1; a possible D gene is TRBD1 (5 bases). The CDR3 runs to 16 residues. V shed 9 bases and J shed 5 bases, with 26 bases lying between them. Germline CDR1 reads SGHRS; CDR2 reads YFSETQ. The CDR3 reads CATRPAGMNLATEAFF. DNA of the CDR3: TGCGCCACCCGACCCGCAGGGATGAATTTGGCGACTGAAGCTTTCTTT.

The genes are TRBV18 and TRBJ2-1; D remains ambiguous. The V gene lost 0 bases and the J gene lost 2 bases, with 5 bases spanning the gap. The CDR3 spans 14 residues. Per germline, CDR1 KGHSH and CDR2 LQKENI. The chain's CDR3 is CASSPPSAYNEQFF. The DNA for the CDR3 is TGTGCCAGCTCACCACCGTCCGCCTACAATGAGCAGTTCTTC.

The chain has TRBV19 and TRBJ2-5; the match to TRBD2 covers 7 bases. V dropped 1 base and J dropped 5; count of bases not matched to a gene: 7. Germline V gene lookup returns CDR1 LNHDA and CDR2 SQIVND (reference sequence). The CDR3 has 15 residues. This chain's CDR3 is CASSIATRRGETQYF. In DNA form, the CDR3 reads TGTGCCAGTAGTATAGCCACTAGGCGGGGGGAGACCCAGTACTTC.

The chain is built from TRBV4-3 and TRBJ1-2, with D possibly TRBD1 on 6 matching bases. The ends were cut back, 3 bases at V and 4 bases at J, with 15 bases in the middle. The germline CDR1 and CDR2 sequences are LGHNA and YSLEER. The CDR3 consists of 15 residues. CDR3 amino acids: CASSHNRASGYGYTF. The CDR3 DNA sequence: TGCGCCAGCAGCCACAACAGGGCCTCTGGCTATGGCTACACCTTC.

This chain connects TRBV5-5 to TRBJ2-5, with D perhaps TRBD2 (6 bases). The V end was cut by 2 bases, the J end by 5 bases, with 13 bases between. There are 14 residues in the CDR3. Germline loops: CDR1 SGHKS, CDR2 YYEKEE (reference sequence). The CDR3 DNA sequence: TGTGCCAGCAGCTTTGGAGGGGCATTGGAGACCCAGTACTTC. Protein: CASSFGGALETQYF.

With respect to this clone: At one end, the junction sequence differs from germline, possibly due to a read error. V and J are TRBV20-1 and TRBJ1-2; possible D gene TRBD1, 5 bases. Germline CDR1 is DFQATT and CDR2 is SNEGSKA (reference sequence). The CDR3 covers 9 residues. The DNA of the CDR3 is TGCAGTGCTGGGGCGAGGATGGCCTTC. The encoded protein is CSAGARMAF.

This rearrangement joins TRBV7-7 to TRBJ2-3; D remains ambiguous. Germline V gives CDR1 SSHAT, CDR2 FNYEAQ (reference sequence). This CDR3 has 14 amino acids. Trimming took 1 base from V and 1 from J, leaving 6 bases between them. Written as DNA, the CDR3 is TGTGCCAGCAGCTTAGGCCCGGGCACAGATACGCAGTATTTT. This sequence encodes CASSLGPGTDTQYF.

The V call is TRBV19, the J call TRBJ1-2, with D perhaps matching TRBD1 (5 bases). In germline, CDR1 is LNHDA, CDR2 SQIVND (reference sequence). Trimming left V 3 bases short and J 6 bases short, with 14 bases between. This CDR3 region has 14 residues. The CDR3 loop reads CASSMVAGWNGYTF. Written as DNA, the CDR3 is TGTGCCAGTAGTATGGTGGCAGGGTGGAATGGCTACACCTTC.

This clone was seen just once. The chain combines TRBV30 with TRBJ2-5; TRBD1 agrees at 9 bases. CDR3 size: 15 residues. The germline gives CDR1 GTSNPN, CDR2 SVGIG (reference sequence). Germline trimming cut 0 bases from V and 5 bases from J; bases unmatched to any gene: 7. The CDR3 region has the DNA TGTGCCTGGAGTGTACCGTACAGGGGGCGGGAGACCCAGTACTTC. Its translation: CAWSVPYRGRETQYF.

The chain recombines TRBV5-3 with TRBJ1-5; 8 bases map to TRBD1. TRBV5-3 is flagged as an ORF with uncertain function. The CDR3 consists of 17 residues. V gave up 8 bases and J gave up 9 bases; unmatched junction bases: 22. CDR3 DNA sequence: TGTGCCAGCCCAGGGGGGATGACAGGGGCCCTTGAAAGGCCCCAGCATTTT. Translating gives CASPGGMTGALERPQHF.

V usage is TRBV29-1 and J usage is TRBJ1-6; TRBD1 aligns across 8 bases. V gave up 6 bases and J gave up 7 bases; unmatched junction bases: 5. The CDR3 has 13 residues. CDR1 SQVTM and CDR2 ANQGSEA come from the germline V gene. The CDR3 loop reads CSVRQGSNSPLHF. DNA for the CDR3: TGCAGCGTGAGACAGGGGAGCAATTCACCCCTCCACTTT.

The chain recombines TRBV5-3 with TRBJ1-1, with D hard to call. TRBV5-3 carries the ORF label, with uncertain function. This CDR3 contains 11 residues. V was shortened by 6 bases and J by 0 bases, with 3 bases between the two germline ends. Here the CDR3 DNA reads TGTGCCAGAACTGTGAACACTGAAGCTTTCTTT. It translates to CARTVNTEAFF.

V gene TRBV10-3 combines with J gene TRBJ2-5, with TRBD2 as a possible D gene (6 bases). CDR3 size: 15 residues. The germline V and J ends were trimmed by 4 bases and 5 bases, with 17 bases remaining between them. The germline V gene has CDR1 ENHRY and CDR2 SYGVKD. CDR3 sequence (DNA): TGTGCCATCAGTGGGGTCGGAGGGTATATCGAGACCCAGTACTTC. Translating it yields CAISGVGGYIETQYF.

The gene calls are TRBV7-9 and TRBJ1-1, with D maybe TRBD1 (6 bases). Germline CDR1 is SEHNR and CDR2 is FQNEAQ (reference sequence). V was clipped by 5 bases and J by 10 bases, with 23 bases between them. This CDR3 contains 15 residues. The CDR3 nucleotides are TGTGCCAGCAGCCCTTATGGGGGGGCCGGGGAGGCAGCTTTCTTT. Protein sequence: CASSPYGGAGEAAFF.

The chain recombines TRBV28 with TRBJ2-7, with D maybe TRBD2 (5 bases). CDR3 length: 15 amino acids. The V end was cut by 7 bases, the J end by 2 bases, with 18 bases between. CDR1 is MDHEN, CDR2 SYDVKM, per germline. The CDR3 DNA sequence: TGTGCCAGCAACGCAGATGGGAGCATTACCTACGAGCAGTACTTC. This codes for CASNADGSITYEQYF.

The chain uses TRBV7-8 and TRBJ2-2; 14 nucleotides match TRBD2. The CDR3 sequence is 20 residues long. Trimming cost V 3 bases and J 4 bases; bases outside gene matches: 13. Germline V gene sequence: CDR1 SGHVS, CDR2 FQNEAQ. The CDR3 is CASSLNYPGTSGSGTGELFF. In DNA, the CDR3 is TGTGCCAGCAGCTTGAATTACCCCGGGACTAGCGGGAGCGGCACCGGGGAGCTGTTTTTT.